This entry concerns a single T cell receptor (beta chain). Authors' data handling: Researchers report that nucleated cell counts were estimated from reference gene primer amplification. Generated by immunoSEQ multiplex PCR, the TCRdb table keeps only in-frame clones and is missing some. The V and J calls and the clone size are those of that table, but D and trimming were determined from the DNA. This table has some 200,000 clones, roughly four fifths appearing once. CDR3 length: 15 residues. The germline gives CDR1 MNHEY, CDR2 SVGAGI. Trimming removed 10 bases from V and 4 bases from J; junction bases left unmatched: 12. The data stem from a study of blood T cell repertoires in COVID-19.

Sequencing was carried out using peripheral blood. The clonotype comes from a middle-aged woman with acute or convalescent COVID-19. The chain is built from TRBV6-5 and TRBJ2-3; 9 bases agree with TRBD1. This chain's CDR3 is CATRDRAHSADTQYF. In nucleotides, the CDR3 is TGTGCCACCCGGGACAGGGCACATTCCGCAGATACGCAGTATTTT.